This TCR beta chain is from a study of T-cell reconstitution after alpha-beta-depleted transplantation in children. Unique molecular identifiers were used to barcode this TCRbeta library. Via MiXCR, TCRdb re-called the PCR reads, giving one row per CDR3 protein. Of 500,000 to 750,000 distinct CDR3 sequences listed, around 13% are singletons. This CDR3 has 13 residues. The V end lost 4 bases, the J end lost 0 bases, and 8 bases lay between the germline ends. CDR1 GTSNPN and CDR2 SVGIG come from the germline V gene (reference sequence). The sequenced sample was PBMCs, mostly from graft donor cells, obtained 360 days after TCRalphabeta/CD19-depleted stem cell transplant. The receptor's source is a male patient younger than 18 who had a stem cell transplant for acute myeloid leukemia, so the T cells may come from the graft donor. This chain links TRBV30 with TRBJ2-3; no clear D. CDR3 sequence reads: CAWNRLSTDTQYF. For the CDR3, the DNA is TGTGCCTGGAACCGACTTAGCACAGATACGCAGTATTTT.